This T cell receptor (beta chain) is from a study of immune characterization of retroperitoneal liposarcoma. Each CDR3 protein is one row after TCRdb ran MiXCR on the PCR reads. The table includes 10,000 or so distinct CDR3 sequences, approximately 28% detected once. In its sample, this clonotype is medium-sized. The V and J ends lost 6 bases and 10 bases respectively, with 10 bases between them. The CDR3 contains 11 residues. Per germline, CDR1 SGHTA and CDR2 FQGNSA. The sequence was collected from a male donor with retroperitoneal liposarcoma. Input material: tumor tissue. The V call is TRBV7-2, the J call TRBJ2-1; D call uncertain. The CDR3 loop reads CASRRAYEQFF. The CDR3 DNA reads as TGTGCCAGCAGGCGAGCCTACGAGCAGTTCTTC.